These 20 T cell receptor beta chains were all obtained from the same sample, sequenced in a study of cytomegalovirus exposure and HLA in healthy donors. PCR primers comprised 60 Vbeta and 13 Jbeta primers. Assay used: immunoSEQ multiplex PCR; TCRdb lists only in-frame clones, some missing. The sample records 100,000 to 150,000 clones, about three quarters being singletons. Sequenced material: PBMCs. The receptors shown here come from a man aged 45-60 years in good health and CMV-seropositive.

This chain joins TRBV4-1 and TRBJ1-4; 7 nucleotides align to TRBD1. Germline values: CDR1 MGHRA, CDR2 YSYEKL. The ends lost 5 bases at V and 8 bases at J; junction bases unmatched: 11. CDR3 size: 15 residues. DNA of the CDR3: TGCGCCAGCAGCGCCCAGACAGGGTTAGACGAAAAACTGTTTTTT. Its translation: CASSAQTGLDEKLFF.

This rearrangement joins TRBV11-3 to TRBJ2-7, with D possibly matching TRBD1 (6 bases). CDR1 is SGHNT and CDR2 is YENEEA in the germline V gene. V shed 5 bases and J shed 1 base, with 12 bases lying between them. This CDR3 has 14 amino acids. CDR3 region: CASSPDRTSYEQYF. The CDR3 region has the DNA TGTGCCAGCAGCCCAGACAGGACTTCCTACGAGCAGTACTTC. Looking up the rest from reference TRBV11-3 and TRBJ2-7 gives the full variable domain: EAGVVQSPRYKIIEKKQPVAFWCNPISGHNTLYWYLQNLGQGPELLIRYENEEAVDDSQLPKDRFSAERLKGVDSTLKIQPAELGDSAVYLCASSPDRTSYEQYFGPGTRLTVT.

The V and J genes are TRBV11-2 and TRBJ1-2, with TRBD1 matching over 7 bases. V shed 3 bases, J shed 0 bases, and the junction held 4 bases outside the gene matches. CDR3 length: 15 residues. Germline V gene sequence: CDR1 SGHAT, CDR2 FQNNGV. The chain's CDR3 is CASSFGDSPNYGYTF. The CDR3 region has the DNA TGTGCCAGCAGCTTCGGGGACAGTCCTAACTATGGCTACACCTTC. Variable domain in full (rest from reference TRBV11-2 and TRBJ1-2): EAGVAQSPRYKIIEKRQSVAFWCNPISGHATLYWYQQILGQGPKLLIQFQNNGVVDDSQLPKDRFSAERLKGVDSTLKIQPAKLEDSAVYLCASSFGDSPNYGYTFGSGTRLTVV.

About this clone: At one boundary the junction diverges from the germline segment, which might be a read error. The gene calls are TRBV7-7 and TRBJ2-3; 7 bases line up with TRBD1. CDR3 length: 13 amino acids. Germline loops: CDR1 SSHAT, CDR2 FNYEAQ (reference sequence). In nucleotides, the CDR3 is TGTGCTAGCAGCACACAGGGGACAGATACGCAGTATTTT. Its translation: CASSTQGTDTQYF.

This chain connects TRBV6-5 to TRBJ2-2, with 8 bases matching TRBD2. Losses at the gene ends were 5 bases for V and 4 bases for J; bases not matched to a gene: 3. Germline assignment: CDR1 MNHEY and CDR2 SVGAGI. CDR3 length equals 14 residues. CDR3 in DNA: TGTGCCAGCAGTGCCGGGACTAGCACCGGGGAGCTGTTTTTT. Amino acids: CASSAGTSTGELFF.

This CDR3 reads CASSPTIGQGAYEQYF. CDR3 DNA sequence: TGCGCCAGCAGCCCCACCATCGGACAGGGGGCATACGAGCAGTACTTC. The J gene is TRBJ2-7, the V gene TRBV4-1; 11 bases line up with TRBD1. This CDR3 is built from 16 residues. Germline CDR1 MGHRA, CDR2 YSYEKL. Trimming cost V 4 bases and J 4 bases; bases outside gene matches: 9.

Concerning this clone itself: The sample contains more than one DNA sequence encoding this CDR3. The chain combines TRBV7-8 with TRBJ1-1; 7 positions agree with TRBD1. Germline V lookup: CDR1 SGHVS, CDR2 FQNEAQ. The ends lost 0 bases at V and 0 bases at J; junction bases unmatched: 13. This CDR3 is built from 19 residues. The DNA of the CDR3 is TGTGCCAGCAGCTTAGCATCAAGACAGGGCGGTTCGGTGAACACTGAAGCTTTCTTT. Translation: CASSLASRQGGSVNTEAFF.

The V call is TRBV7-6, the J call TRBJ1-1; D is undetermined. With 2 bases removed from V and 0 bases from J, the gap between germline ends came to 13 bases. CDR1 and CDR2 (germline): SGHVS, FNYEAQ. The CDR3 is made up of 16 amino acids. The CDR3 spells CASSLSRGNMNTEAFF. For the CDR3, the DNA is TGTGCCAGCAGCTTATCGAGAGGAAACATGAACACTGAAGCTTTCTTT. Together with reference TRBV7-6 and TRBJ1-1, the CDR3 gives the full variable domain: GAGVSQSPRYKVTKRGQDVALRCDPISGHVSLYWYRQALGQGPEFLTYFNYEAQQDKSGLPNDRFSAERPEGSISTLTIQRTEQRDSAMYRCASSLSRGNMNTEAFFGQGTRLTVV.

The genes are TRBV5-1 and TRBJ2-5; D remains unclear. The DNA end is a closer match to TRBJ2-7, so the J assignment may be wrong. The CDR3 is 14 amino acids. Germline values: CDR1 SGHRS, CDR2 YFSETQ. Here the CDR3 DNA reads TGCGCCAGCAGCTTGACAGATCCCTCCTACGAGCAGTACTTC. Its protein product is CASSLTDPSYEQYF.

As regards this clone: One end of the junction varies from germline; a read error may be responsible. The chain couples TRBV10-3 to TRBJ1-1; D ambiguous. The germline CDR1 and CDR2 sequences are ENHRY and SYGVKD. This CDR3 has 12 amino acids. CDR3 DNA: TGTGCCATCAGGAGGGATCGCACTGAAGCTTCCTTT. Protein sequence: CAIRRDRTEASF.

The genes are TRBV4-2 and TRBJ2-1; 7 bases align to TRBD2. Trimming cost V 0 bases and J 0 bases; bases outside gene matches: 2. The germline V gene encodes CDR1 LGHNA and CDR2 YNFKEQ. There are 16 residues in the CDR3. CDR3 protein: CASSQEGGFSYNEQFF. The CDR3 DNA sequence: TGTGCCAGCAGCCAAGAGGGAGGGTTCTCCTACAATGAGCAGTTCTTC.

The chain carries TRBV2 and TRBJ1-1, with D uncertain. This CDR3 is built from 13 residues. The V gene lost 7 bases and the J gene lost 1 base, with 10 bases spanning the gap. Germline V gene lookup returns CDR1 SNHLY and CDR2 FYNNEI. CDR3 bases: TGTGCCAGCAAAGGAGAGGCGAACACTGAAGCTTTCTTT. It specifies CASKGEANTEAFF. The full variable domain, completed using reference TRBV2 and TRBJ1-1, is EPEVTQTPSHQVTQMGQEVILRCVPISNHLYFYWYRQILGQKVEFLVSFYNNEISEKSEIFDDQFSVERPDGSNFTLKIRSTKLEDSAMYFCASKGEANTEAFFGQGTRLTVV.

This chain links TRBV5-5 with TRBJ2-3, with D tentatively TRBD1 (5 bases). Deletions cut 0 bases from V and 6 bases from J, with 5 bases between. The CDR3 contains 12 residues. Per the germline V gene, CDR1 is SGHKS and CDR2 is YYEKEE (reference sequence). The CDR3 reads CASSLGGDTQYF. DNA for the CDR3: TGTGCCAGCAGCTTGGGGGGCGATACGCAGTATTTT.

This chain connects TRBV10-3 to TRBJ2-3; TRBD2 aligns across 10 bases. After removal of 3 bases from V and 0 bases from J, the junction contained 3 bases not matched to a gene. Germline CDR1 ENHRY, CDR2 SYGVKD. The CDR3 covers 16 residues. The CDR3 loop is CAISDGTSVSTDTQYF. The CDR3 DNA reads as TGTGCCATCAGTGACGGGACTAGCGTTAGCACAGATACGCAGTATTTT.

The rearrangement uses TRBV19 and TRBJ1-1; D may be TRBD1 (5 bases). The CDR3 spans 17 residues. Per germline, CDR1 LNHDA and CDR2 SQIVND (reference sequence). V dropped 5 bases and J dropped 1 base, with 20 bases sitting between them. The CDR3 nucleotides are TGTGCCAGTAGTGCCCCCGCCTCCAGGGCCTGGAACACTGAAGCTTTCTTT. It codes for CASSAPASRAWNTEAFF.

The chain recombines TRBV6-1 with TRBJ1-2, with unresolved D. V was trimmed by 7 bases and J by 8 bases, leaving 23 bases between them. Germline CDR1 is MNHNS and CDR2 is SASEGT. CDR3 length: 15 amino acids. CDR3 loop: CASNPSTGSLWGYTF. CDR3 nucleotides: TGTGCCAGCAACCCCTCGACGGGGTCTCTATGGGGCTACACCTTC.

This chain links TRBV5-1 with TRBJ1-1; 7 nucleotides align to TRBD1. Germline V gives CDR1 SGHRS, CDR2 YFSETQ. This CDR3 comprises 14 residues. Unmatched junction bases numbered 6, after V lost 6 bases and J lost 1 base. CDR3 amino acids: CASIKGTENTEAFF. The CDR3 nucleotides are TGCGCCAGCATTAAGGGGACAGAGAACACTGAAGCTTTCTTT.

The V gene is TRBV15, the J gene TRBJ2-7; D might be TRBD1 (7 bases). Germline assignment: CDR1 LNHNV and CDR2 YYDKDF (reference sequence). V lost 6 bases, J lost 6 bases, and 18 bases lay in between. The CDR3 consists of 14 residues. CDR3 loop: CATREGRDRVEQYF. DNA of the CDR3: TGTGCCACCAGGGAGGGGCGAGACAGGGTCGAGCAGTACTTC.

The chain recombines TRBV7-2 with TRBJ2-5; D possibly corresponds to TRBD2 (5 bases). This CDR3 contains 12 residues. Trimming shortened V by 6 bases and J by 4 bases, and 9 bases separated the two germline ends. The germline V gene encodes CDR1 SGHTA and CDR2 FQGNSA. The CDR3 nucleotides read TGTGCCAGCAGGGAGGCTGGAGAGACCCAGTACTTC. The encoded protein is CASREAGETQYF.

The CDR3, as DNA: TGTGCCAGCGCTATAGCAAGGGAGCAGTACTTC. It specifies CASAIAREQYF. The J gene is TRBJ2-7, the V gene TRBV6-5, with no clear D. The CDR3 covers 11 residues. CDR1 is MNHEY and CDR2 is SVGAGI in the germline V gene. Deletions cut 8 bases from V and 7 bases from J, with 12 bases between.